A selection of T cell receptor beta chains follows, all from one sample in a study of shared clonotypes between healthy human individuals. Here immunoSEQ multiplex PCR was the method, and the copy in TCRdb shows in-frame clones only, minus some. The table shows about 190,000 clones, with approximately 60% occurring only once. Sequencing input: memory CD4+ T cells sorted from blood. These receptors all come from a man between 25 and 39 years old in good health. The CDR3 runs from the conserved cysteine through the conserved F or W.

J gene: TRBJ2-3; V gene: TRBV5-6; CDR3 length: 15; CDR3 protein: CASRHGGPKTDTQYF
J gene: TRBJ1-5; V gene: TRBV10-3; CDR3 length: 16; CDR3 protein: CAISEGGRGVNQPQHF
J gene: TRBJ2-3; V gene: TRBV6-4; CDR3 length: 15; CDR3 protein: CASSVGLAGTDTQYF
J gene: TRBJ2-2; V gene: TRBV10-3; CDR3 length: 16; CDR3 protein: CAISDLTTAGTGELFF
J gene: TRBJ2-1; V gene: TRBV11-2; CDR3 length: 15; CDR3 protein: CASSFGLAGHRGQFF
J gene: TRBJ1-2; V gene: TRBV11-1; CDR3 length: 15; CDR3 protein: CASSLGGRGSSGYTF
J gene: TRBJ2-5; V gene: TRBV18; CDR3 length: 16; CDR3 protein: CASSPPGGTGGETQYF
J gene: TRBJ2-2; V gene: TRBV5-1; CDR3 length: 14; CDR3 protein: CATTGLPTTGELFF
J gene: TRBJ1-1; V gene: TRBV6-1; CDR3 length: 14; CDR3 protein: CASSARQGNTEAFF
J gene: TRBJ2-1; V gene: TRBV11-3; CDR3 length: 16; CDR3 protein: CASSPRGGQRYNEQFF
J gene: TRBJ2-7; V gene: TRBV5-6; CDR3 length: 15; CDR3 protein: CASSLVNNGFSEQYF
J gene: TRBJ2-2; V gene: TRBV27; CDR3 length: 17; CDR3 protein: CASSLSYPAGGTGELFF
J gene: TRBJ2-7; V gene: TRBV14; CDR3 length: 15; CDR3 protein: CASSQARAAFGEQYF
J gene: TRBJ2-3; V gene: TRBV27; CDR3 length: 15; CDR3 protein: CASRRRAEVTDTQYF
J gene: TRBJ2-7; V gene: TRBV2; CDR3 length: 15; CDR3 protein: CASSVGGKGSYEQYF
J gene: TRBJ2-7; V gene: TRBV6-5; CDR3 length: 15; CDR3 protein: CASSDRDRGPREQYF
J gene: TRBJ2-1; V gene: TRBV10-3; CDR3 length: 11; CDR3 protein: CAIRASDEQFF
J gene: TRBJ2-1; V gene: TRBV18; CDR3 length: 15; CDR3 protein: CASSPPRTTYNEQFF
J gene: TRBJ1-2; V gene: TRBV7-9; CDR3 length: 14; CDR3 protein: CASSWDREGYGYTF
J gene: TRBJ2-1; V gene: TRBV7-3; CDR3 length: 14; CDR3 protein: CASSLRDNLNEQFF